This paragraph covers one TCR beta chain sequence. Its antigen is undetermined. Profiled with immunoSEQ multiplex PCR; TCRdb holds only in-frame clones, not every one. The sample has roughly 160,000 clones; 88% are singletons. The data originate from a study of T cell responses to AZD1222 COVID-19 vaccine. V gave up 4 bases and J gave up 8 bases, with 14 bases separating them. Germline V gene data show CDR1 as MNHEY and CDR2 as SMNVEV (reference sequence). The CDR3 extends over 14 amino acids. General study results and limits: Repertoire collection took place solely once the T cell response had peaked.

The gene calls are TRBV27 and TRBJ1-4; D might be TRBD1 (5 bases). The receptor was derived from an adult in good health. Source: peripheral blood, taken on day 0 of AZD1222 vaccination. The chain's CDR3 is CASSSPGVAEKLFF. The CDR3 region has the DNA TGTGCCAGCAGTTCCCCGGGGGTCGCCGAAAAACTGTTTTTT. The whole variable domain, filled in from reference TRBV27 and TRBJ1-4, reads EAQVTQNPRYLITVTGKKLTVTCSQNMNHEYMSWYRQDPGLGLRQIYYSMNVEVTDKGDVPEGYKVSRKEKRNFPLILESPSPNQTSLYFCASSSPGVAEKLFFGSGTQLSVL.